This TCR beta chain was obtained from a study of cytomegalovirus exposure and HLA in healthy donors. As for the study in general: There were just under 400 genotyped donors. Of these, 75% to 90% fell in the genetic ancestry cluster associated with self-reported Caucasian donors.

Study-wide findings and caveats: A later look showed TCR association rates differing by HLA locus, highest for DRB1 and lowest for HLA-C.

On this clone itself: Its antigen is undetermined.

PCR used 60 Vbeta primers and 13 Jbeta primers. Produced via immunoSEQ multiplex PCR; TCRdb's table is partial and in-frame only. The table lists some 150,000 clones, about 79% of them singletons. V was shortened by 2 bases and J by 4 bases, with 11 bases between the two germline ends. The CDR3 covers 14 residues. Germline V gives CDR1 MNHNS, CDR2 SASEGT. The clonotype was recovered from a man aged 35-49 years in good health and CMV-seropositive. The gene calls are TRBV6-1 and TRBJ1-1; D may be TRBD1 (5 bases). Sequenced: PBMCs. For the CDR3, the DNA is TGTGCCAGCAGTGAAAGGCAGGGAGGCACTGAAGCTTTCTTT. It encodes CASSERQGGTEAFF.